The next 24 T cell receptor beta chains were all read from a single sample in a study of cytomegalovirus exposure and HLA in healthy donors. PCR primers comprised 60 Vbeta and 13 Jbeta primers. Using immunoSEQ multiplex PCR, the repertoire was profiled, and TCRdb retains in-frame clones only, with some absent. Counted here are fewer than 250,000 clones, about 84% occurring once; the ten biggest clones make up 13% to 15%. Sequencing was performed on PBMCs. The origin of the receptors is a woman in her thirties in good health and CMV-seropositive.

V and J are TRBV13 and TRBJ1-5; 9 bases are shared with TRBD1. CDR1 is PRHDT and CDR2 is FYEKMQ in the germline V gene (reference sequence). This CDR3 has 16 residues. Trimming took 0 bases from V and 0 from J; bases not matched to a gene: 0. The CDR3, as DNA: TGTGCCAGCAGCTTAGGGGGACAGGGTAGCAATCAGCCCCAGCATTTT. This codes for CASSLGGQGSNQPQHF.

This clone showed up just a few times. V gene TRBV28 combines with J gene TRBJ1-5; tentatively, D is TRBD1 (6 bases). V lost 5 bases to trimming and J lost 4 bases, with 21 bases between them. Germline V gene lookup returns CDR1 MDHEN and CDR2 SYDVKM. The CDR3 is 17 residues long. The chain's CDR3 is CASSGGGYKQFNQPQHF. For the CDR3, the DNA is TGTGCCAGCAGTGGTGGGGGCTATAAACAGTTTAATCAGCCCCAGCATTTT.

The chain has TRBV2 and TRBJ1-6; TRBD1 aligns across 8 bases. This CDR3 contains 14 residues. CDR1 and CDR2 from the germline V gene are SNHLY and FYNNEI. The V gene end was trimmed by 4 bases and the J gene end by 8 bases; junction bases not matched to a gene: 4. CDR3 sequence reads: CASSVSRGHSPLHF. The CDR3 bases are TGTGCCAGCAGTGTTTCCAGGGGGCATTCACCCCTCCACTTT.

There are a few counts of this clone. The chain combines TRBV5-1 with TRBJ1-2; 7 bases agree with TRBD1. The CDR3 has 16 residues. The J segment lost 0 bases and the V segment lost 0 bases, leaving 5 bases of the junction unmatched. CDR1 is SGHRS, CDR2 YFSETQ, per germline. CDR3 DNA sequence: TGCGCCAGCAGCTTGGTGGGACAGAGCTCTAACTATGGCTACACCTTC. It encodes CASSLVGQSSNYGYTF.

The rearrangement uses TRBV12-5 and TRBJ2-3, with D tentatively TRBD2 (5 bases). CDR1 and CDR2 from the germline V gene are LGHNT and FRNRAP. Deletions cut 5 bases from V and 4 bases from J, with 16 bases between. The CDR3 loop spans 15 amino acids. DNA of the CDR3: TGTGCTAGTGGTACCCTCCGGGCTAGCCCAGATACGCAGTATTTT. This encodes CASGTLRASPDTQYF.

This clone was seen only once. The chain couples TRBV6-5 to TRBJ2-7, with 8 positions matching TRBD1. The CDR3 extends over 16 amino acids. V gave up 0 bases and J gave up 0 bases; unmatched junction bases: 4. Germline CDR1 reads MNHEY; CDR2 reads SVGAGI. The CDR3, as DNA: TGTGCCAGCAGTTACTCGACAGGGGCCCTCTCCTACGAGCAGTACTTC. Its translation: CASSYSTGALSYEQYF.

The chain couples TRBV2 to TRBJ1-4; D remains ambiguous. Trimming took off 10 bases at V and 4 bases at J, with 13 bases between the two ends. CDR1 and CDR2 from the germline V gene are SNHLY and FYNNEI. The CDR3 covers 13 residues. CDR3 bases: TGTGCCACTCGTCAGGATTTTAATGAAAAACTGTTTTTT. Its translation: CATRQDFNEKLFF. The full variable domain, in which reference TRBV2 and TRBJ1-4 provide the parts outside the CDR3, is EPEVTQTPSHQVTQMGQEVILRCVPISNHLYFYWYRQILGQKVEFLVSFYNNEISEKSEIFDDQFSVERPDGSNFTLKIRSTKLEDSAMYFCATRQDFNEKLFFGSGTQLSVL.

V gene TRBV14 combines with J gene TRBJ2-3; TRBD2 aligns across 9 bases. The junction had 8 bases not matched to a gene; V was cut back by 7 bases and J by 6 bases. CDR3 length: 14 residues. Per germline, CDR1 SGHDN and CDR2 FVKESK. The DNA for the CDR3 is TGTGCCAGCAATCCGCGGGGGGGCCCTGATACGCAGTATTTT. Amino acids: CASNPRGGPDTQYF. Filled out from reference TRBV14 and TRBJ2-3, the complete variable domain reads EAGVTQFPSHSVIEKGQTVTLRCDPISGHDNLYWYRRVMGKEIKFLLHFVKESKQDESGMPNNRFLAERTGGTYSTLKVQPAELEDSGVYFCASNPRGGPDTQYFGPGTRLTVL.

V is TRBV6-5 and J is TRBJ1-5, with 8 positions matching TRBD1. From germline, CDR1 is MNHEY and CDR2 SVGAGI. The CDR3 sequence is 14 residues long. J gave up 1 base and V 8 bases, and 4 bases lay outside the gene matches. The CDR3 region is CASDRGSSNQPQHF. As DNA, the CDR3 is TGTGCCAGCGACAGGGGTTCGAGCAATCAGCCCCAGCATTTT.

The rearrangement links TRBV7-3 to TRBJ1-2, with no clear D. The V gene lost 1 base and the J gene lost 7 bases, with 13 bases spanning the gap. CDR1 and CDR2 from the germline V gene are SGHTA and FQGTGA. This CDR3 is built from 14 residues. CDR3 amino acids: CASSLNAAKSGYTF. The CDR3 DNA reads TGTGCCAGCAGCTTAAACGCGGCGAAGAGTGGCTACACCTTC.

CDR3 amino acids: CASSPLGRGGNTEAFF. CDR3 nucleotides: TGTGCCAGCAGTCCCTTGGGTCGGGGGGGGAACACTGAAGCTTTCTTT. The rearrangement joins TRBV27 to TRBJ1-1; maybe TRBD1 (5 bases). CDR3 length equals 16 residues. Germline V gives CDR1 MNHEY, CDR2 SMNVEV (reference sequence). Deletions cut 5 bases from V and 1 base from J, with 17 bases between.

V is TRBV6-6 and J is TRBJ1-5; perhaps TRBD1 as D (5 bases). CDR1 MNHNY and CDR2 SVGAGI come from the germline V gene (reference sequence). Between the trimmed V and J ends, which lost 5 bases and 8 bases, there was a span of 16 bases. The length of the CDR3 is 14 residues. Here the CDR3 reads CASSRLTEGEPQHF. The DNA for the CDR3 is TGTGCCAGCAGTCGCCTGACAGAAGGGGAGCCCCAGCATTTT.

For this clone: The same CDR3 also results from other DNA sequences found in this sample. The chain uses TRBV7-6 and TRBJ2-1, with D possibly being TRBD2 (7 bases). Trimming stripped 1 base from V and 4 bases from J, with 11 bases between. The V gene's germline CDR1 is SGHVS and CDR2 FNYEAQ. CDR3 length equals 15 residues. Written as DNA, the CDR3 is TGTGCCAGCAGCTTAGAACGGGGGGCTTACAATGAGCAGTTCTTC. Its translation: CASSLERGAYNEQFF.

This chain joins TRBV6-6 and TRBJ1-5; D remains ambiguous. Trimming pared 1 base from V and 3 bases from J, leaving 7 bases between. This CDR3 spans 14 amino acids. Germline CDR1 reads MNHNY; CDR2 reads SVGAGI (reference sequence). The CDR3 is CASSYWETNQPQHF. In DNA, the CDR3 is TGTGCCAGCAGTTACTGGGAGACCAATCAGCCCCAGCATTTT.

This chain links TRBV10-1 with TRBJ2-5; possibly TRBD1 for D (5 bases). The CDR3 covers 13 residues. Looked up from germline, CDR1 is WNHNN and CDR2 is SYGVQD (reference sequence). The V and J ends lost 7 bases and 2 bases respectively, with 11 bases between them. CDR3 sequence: CASNQDKQETQYF. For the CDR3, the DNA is TGCGCCAGCAACCAGGACAAGCAAGAGACCCAGTACTTC.

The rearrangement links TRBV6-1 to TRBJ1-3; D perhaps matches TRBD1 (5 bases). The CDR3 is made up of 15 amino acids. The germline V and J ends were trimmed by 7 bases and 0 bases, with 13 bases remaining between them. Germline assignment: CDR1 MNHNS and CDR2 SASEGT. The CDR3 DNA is TGTGCCAGCACAAAAACAGGATCCTCTGGAAACACCATATATTTT. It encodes CASTKTGSSGNTIYF.

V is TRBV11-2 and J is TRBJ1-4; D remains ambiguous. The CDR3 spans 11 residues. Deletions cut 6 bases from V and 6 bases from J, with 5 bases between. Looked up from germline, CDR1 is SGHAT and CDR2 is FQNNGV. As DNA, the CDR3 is TGTGCCAGCAGTCCGGATGAAAAACTGTTTTTT. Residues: CASSPDEKLFF.

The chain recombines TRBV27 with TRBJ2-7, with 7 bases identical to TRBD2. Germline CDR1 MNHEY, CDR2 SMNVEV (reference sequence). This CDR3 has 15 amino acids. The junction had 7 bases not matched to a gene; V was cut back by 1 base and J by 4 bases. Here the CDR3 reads CASSLFAGDLYEQYF. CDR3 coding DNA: TGTGCCAGCAGTTTATTCGCGGGGGACTTGTACGAGCAGTACTTC.

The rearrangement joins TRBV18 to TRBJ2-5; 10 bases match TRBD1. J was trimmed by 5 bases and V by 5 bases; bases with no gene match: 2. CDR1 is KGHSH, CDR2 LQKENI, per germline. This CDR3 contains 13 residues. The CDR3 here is CASSWGQGETQYF. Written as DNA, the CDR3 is TGTGCCAGCTCATGGGGACAGGGGGAGACCCAGTACTTC.

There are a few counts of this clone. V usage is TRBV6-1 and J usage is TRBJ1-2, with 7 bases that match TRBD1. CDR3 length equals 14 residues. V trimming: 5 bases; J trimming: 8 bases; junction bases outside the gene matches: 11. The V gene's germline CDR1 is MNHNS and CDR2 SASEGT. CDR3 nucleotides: TGTGCCAGCAGTAATACAGGGGTATCGTACGGCTACACCTTC. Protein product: CASSNTGVSYGYTF.

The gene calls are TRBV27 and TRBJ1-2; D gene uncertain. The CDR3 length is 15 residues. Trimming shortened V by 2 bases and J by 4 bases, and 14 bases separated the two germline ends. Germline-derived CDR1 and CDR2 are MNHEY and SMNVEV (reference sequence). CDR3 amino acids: CASSLEPQTLYGYTF. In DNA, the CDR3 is TGTGCCAGCAGTTTAGAGCCACAGACCCTCTATGGCTACACCTTC.

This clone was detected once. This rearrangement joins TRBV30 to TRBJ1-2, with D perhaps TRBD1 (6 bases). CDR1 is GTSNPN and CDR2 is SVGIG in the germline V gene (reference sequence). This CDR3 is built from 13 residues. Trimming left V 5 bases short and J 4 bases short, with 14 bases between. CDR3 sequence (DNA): TGTGCCTGGCGGGGGGCGCGCCTCTATGGCTACACCTTC. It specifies CAWRGARLYGYTF.

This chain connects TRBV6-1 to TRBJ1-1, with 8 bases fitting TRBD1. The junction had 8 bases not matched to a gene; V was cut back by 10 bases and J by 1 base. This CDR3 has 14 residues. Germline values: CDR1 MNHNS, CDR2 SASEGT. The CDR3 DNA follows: TGTGCCACCTCTCCGGGACAGGCGAACACTGAAGCTTTCTTT. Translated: CATSPGQANTEAFF.

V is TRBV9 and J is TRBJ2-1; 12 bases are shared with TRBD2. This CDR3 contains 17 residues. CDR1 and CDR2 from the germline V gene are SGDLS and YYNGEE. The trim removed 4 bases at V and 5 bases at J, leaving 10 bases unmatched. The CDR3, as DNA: TGTGCCAGCAGCCGTGAGTCTAGCGGGGGGGCGGACAATGAGCAGTTCTTC. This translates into CASSRESSGGADNEQFF.